Described below is a single T cell receptor (beta chain) sequence and its context. Its antigen remains unknown. Other DNA sequences in this sample translate to the same CDR3. Extraction and reverse transcription of RNA yielded cDNA as the sequencing template. Assay used: immunoSEQ multiplex PCR; TCRdb lists only in-frame clones, some missing. The repertoire has around 190,000 clones, more than 55% of them found once; the top ten carry 4.9%. These data are taken from a study of CD8+ T cells in alopecia areata. General observations from the study: Higher clonality and more expanded CD8+ clones appeared in lesional than normal scalp. Resident alphabeta T cells of normal skin are also sequenced in scalp samples.

This CDR3 has 13 residues. V was pared by 1 base and J by 1 base, with 5 bases between. Germline V gene data show CDR1 as SGHAT and CDR2 as FQNNGV. PBMCs, the starting material, were the source of sorted CD4+ and CD8+ T cells. The specimen sequenced was CD8+ T cells sorted from blood. This chain connects TRBV11-2 to TRBJ2-7; D gene uncertain. The clonotype comes from a human donor in good health. CDR3 loop: CASSLGVSYEQYF. The CDR3 DNA is TGTGCCAGCAGCTTAGGGGTATCCTACGAGCAGTACTTC.